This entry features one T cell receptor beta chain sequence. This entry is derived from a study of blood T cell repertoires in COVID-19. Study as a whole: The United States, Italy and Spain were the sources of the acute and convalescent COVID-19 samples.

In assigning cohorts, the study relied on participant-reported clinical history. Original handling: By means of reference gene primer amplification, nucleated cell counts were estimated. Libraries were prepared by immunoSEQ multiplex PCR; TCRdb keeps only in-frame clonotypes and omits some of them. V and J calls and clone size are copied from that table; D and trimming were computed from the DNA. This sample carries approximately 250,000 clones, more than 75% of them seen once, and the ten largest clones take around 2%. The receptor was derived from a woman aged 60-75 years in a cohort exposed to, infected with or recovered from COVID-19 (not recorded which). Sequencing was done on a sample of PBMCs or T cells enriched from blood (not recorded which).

The CDR3 is CASSPLAGLPNTEAFF. The DNA for the CDR3 is TGTGCCAGCAGCCCGCTGGCGGGACTGCCGAACACTGAAGCTTTCTTT. This sequence joins TRBV5-8 and TRBJ1-1, with D possibly matching TRBD1 (5 bases). V shed 4 bases and J shed 1 base, with 17 bases lying between them. CDR3 length: 16 amino acids. Germline loops: CDR1 SGHTS, CDR2 YDEGEE.